The rows below give T cell receptor beta chains drawn from one sample of a study of human T cells and chemical hapten exposure. TCRdb reanalysed the RACE reads using MiXCR and keeps one entry per CDR3 protein. This sample has more than 90,000 distinct CDR3 sequences, with 11% found just once. The material sequenced was whole blood, taken in connection with sensitization to the hapten diphenylcyclopropenone (DPC). Receptors were obtained from a woman aged 40 to 50 with alopecia areata. Some clones in this sample may be carry-over from other donors' samples. Both conserved end residues are part of each CDR3. Fields, in order: V gene, clone size, D gene, J gene, CDR3 protein, CDR3 DNA. A D gene is named only where the DNA matches it firmly. Not every row has a clone size; where given, it reads once, few, many or a size class.

V gene: TRBV27; clone size: few; D gene: -; J gene: TRBJ2-7; CDR3 protein: CASSPGPGEVSLDEQYF; CDR3 DNA: TGTGCCAGCAGCCCAGGGCCTGGGGAGGTAAGCTTGGACGAGCAGTACTTC
V gene: TRBV7-6; clone size: -; D gene: -; J gene: TRBJ1-1; CDR3 protein: CASGRGGDGNTEAFF; CDR3 DNA: TGTGCCAGCGGTCGGGGGGGCGATGGGAACACTGAAGCTTTCTTT
V gene: TRBV5-1; clone size: -; D gene: TRBD2; J gene: TRBJ2-1; CDR3 protein: CASSHGGGRQDEQFF; CDR3 DNA: TGCGCCAGCAGCCACGGCGGGGGGCGACAGGATGAGCAGTTCTTC
V gene: TRBV6-1; clone size: few; D gene: TRBD1; J gene: TRBJ2-2; CDR3 protein: CASSEGTGTNTGELFF; CDR3 DNA: TGTGCCAGCAGTGAAGGGACAGGAACAAACACCGGGGAGCTGTTTTTT
V gene: TRBV19; clone size: many; D gene: -; J gene: TRBJ2-1; CDR3 protein: CASSPGRGQAANEQFF; CDR3 DNA: TGTGCCAGTAGTCCAGGGAGGGGGCAGGCGGCCAATGAGCAGTTCTTC
V gene: TRBV3-1; clone size: -; D gene: -; J gene: TRBJ2-1; CDR3 protein: CASSQGYEQFF; CDR3 DNA: TGTGCCAGCAGCCAAGGGTATGAGCAGTTCTTC
V gene: TRBV11-2; clone size: many; D gene: -; J gene: TRBJ2-5; CDR3 protein: CASSPPGLETQYF; CDR3 DNA: TGTGCCAGCAGCCCCCCTGGTCTCGAGACCCAGTACTTC
V gene: TRBV3-1; clone size: -; D gene: -; J gene: TRBJ2-6; CDR3 protein: CASSPPSGANVLTF; CDR3 DNA: TGTGCCAGCAGCCCGCCCTCTGGGGCCAACGTCCTGACTTTC
V gene: TRBV11-2; clone size: -; D gene: -; J gene: TRBJ2-5; CDR3 protein: CASSYRVGGPQETQYF; CDR3 DNA: TGTGCCAGCAGCTACCGAGTCGGCGGGCCCCAAGAGACCCAGTACTTC
V gene: TRBV5-6; clone size: -; D gene: -; J gene: TRBJ2-5; CDR3 protein: CASSLGSGLGETQYF; CDR3 DNA: TGTGCCAGCAGCTTGGGGTCAGGTTTAGGAGAGACCCAGTACTTC
V gene: TRBV20-1; clone size: many; D gene: -; J gene: TRBJ2-7; CDR3 protein: CSAEQWASSHEQYF; CDR3 DNA: TGCAGTGCCGAGCAATGGGCTAGCAGCCACGAGCAGTACTTC
V gene: TRBV23-1; clone size: -; D gene: -; J gene: TRBJ2-3; CDR3 protein: CASSQSVQSDTQYF; CDR3 DNA: TGCGCCAGCAGTCAATCAGTTCAGTCAGATACGCAGTATTTT
V gene: TRBV28; clone size: -; D gene: -; J gene: TRBJ1-5; CDR3 protein: CASIRSTVNQPQHF; CDR3 DNA: TGTGCCAGCATTCGAAGCACAGTCAATCAGCCCCAGCATTTT
V gene: TRBV5-5; clone size: few; D gene: -; J gene: TRBJ1-5; CDR3 protein: CASSLAGYSNQPQHF; CDR3 DNA: TGTGCCAGCAGCTTGGCTGGGTATAGCAATCAGCCCCAGCATTTT
V gene: TRBV6-2/TRBV6-3; clone size: few; D gene: TRBD1; J gene: TRBJ2-7; CDR3 protein: CASSPAGTGIYEQYF; CDR3 DNA: TGTGCCAGCAGTCCAGCCGGGACAGGGATTTACGAGCAGTACTTC
V gene: TRBV29-1; clone size: many; D gene: TRBD1; J gene: TRBJ2-7; CDR3 protein: CSAAYRDRDLREQYF; CDR3 DNA: TGCAGCGCAGCCTACCGTGACAGGGACCTCCGAGAGCAGTACTTC
V gene: TRBV6-2/TRBV6-3; clone size: many; D gene: TRBD1; J gene: TRBJ1-2; CDR3 protein: CASSYRTGGNGYTF; CDR3 DNA: TGTGCCAGCAGTTACCGAACAGGGGGCAATGGCTACACCTTC
V gene: TRBV20-1; clone size: few; D gene: TRBD1; J gene: TRBJ2-3; CDR3 protein: CSARIPPGTGGGRAKDTQYF; CDR3 DNA: TGCAGTGCTAGGATTCCCCCCGGGACAGGGGGCGGGAGGGCCAAAGATACGCAGTATTTT
V gene: TRBV7-2; clone size: many; D gene: -; J gene: TRBJ2-3; CDR3 protein: CASSPAGSTQYF; CDR3 DNA: TGTGCCAGCAGCCCAGCAGGGAGTACGCAGTATTTT
V gene: TRBV6-2/TRBV6-3; clone size: many; D gene: -; J gene: TRBJ2-5; CDR3 protein: CASGQETQYF; CDR3 DNA: TGTGCCAGCGGCCAAGAGACCCAGTACTTC
V gene: TRBV5-1; clone size: many; D gene: TRBD1; J gene: TRBJ1-6; CDR3 protein: CASGRDRDNSPLHF; CDR3 DNA: TGCGCCAGCGGCCGGGACAGGGATAATTCACCCCTCCACTTT
V gene: TRBV9; clone size: many; D gene: -; J gene: TRBJ2-1; CDR3 protein: CASSSPGFEQFF; CDR3 DNA: TGTGCCAGCAGCTCCCCCGGGTTTGAGCAGTTCTTC
V gene: TRBV6-6; clone size: -; D gene: -; J gene: TRBJ2-4; CDR3 protein: CATSLAKNIQYF; CDR3 DNA: TGTGCCACCAGCTTAGCCAAAAACATTCAGTACTTC
V gene: TRBV7-9; clone size: many; D gene: TRBD1; J gene: TRBJ2-5; CDR3 protein: CASSRTGQETQYF; CDR3 DNA: TGTGCCAGCAGCCGGACAGGTCAAGAGACCCAGTACTTC